The present T cell receptor beta chain was sequenced within a study of cytomegalovirus exposure and HLA in healthy donors (dated by TCRdb to 2016 to 2017). About the study as a whole: In an earlier analysis of 450 to 750 of the donors, roughly 300 Gb of sequence data and some 120 million unique TCR beta sequences from some 170 million T cells were reported. The genetic ancestry cluster associated with self-reported Caucasian donors included 80% to 90% of the 350 to 500 genotyped donors. Both class I and class II loci were covered by HLA typing, at four-digit resolution. The study profiled the T cell repertoires of around 700 subjects by immunosequencing and related them to cytomegalovirus serostatus. Typing coverage varied by locus: about 629-640 donors for A, B, C, DRB1 and DQB1; roughly 510 for DQA1; more than 600 for DPA1; roughly 450 for DPB1. To predict cytomegalovirus infection status, the study combined high-throughput TCR immunosequencing, statistical association of individual TCRs with disease status, and machine learning. Genome-wide SNP genotypes for about 55% of the roughly 670 donors were used in a later genetic analysis, which treated that subset as a discovery cohort. The aim of the study was to test whether cataloging public T cell receptors could identify signatures of past pathogen exposure. Rather than drawing on any new phenotypic data, the later analysis identified candidate immune exposures from TCR beta sequences and the way those sequences occurred across donors. A separate validation cohort of roughly 130 different subjects was used in addition to the approximately 610-subject first cohort. Donor age, sex, ethnicity and CMV serostatus were compiled alongside the repertoire data. A later analysis re-examined previously published TCR beta repertoires from several hundred donors and added high-resolution HLA genotyping to investigate patterns of TCR occurrence. All discovery cohort repertoires had been generated using a single sequencing platform. Several DR-DQ haplotypes were handled as single units for association and clustering, since linkage in the cohort was strong. An early release that covered some 640 HLA-typed donors contained about 300 gigabases of sequencing data and roughly 84 million unique TCR sequences. An earlier analysis of more than 450 of the donors used high-throughput TCR beta sequencing to judge whether each TCR beta V gene segment behaved as functional or pseudogenic. On average, 235,054 unique TCR beta nucleotide sequences were sequenced per donor among a few hundred genotyped donors of the cohort, with roughly 19% of those sequences being non-productive.

Study-level results and caveats: In vitro tests confirmed that three of the cytomegalovirus-associated TCR beta chains recognize cytomegalovirus antigens. HLA typing was unavailable for some donors at each locus, so association tests used only the typed subset. Sequencing depth was assumed to be roughly uniform across donors in the presence/absence analyses, though that assumption may not hold. Strong co-occurrence of HLA alleles, especially DR and DQ, made assigning TCR associations to individual alleles difficult. While some public TCRs were present in many individuals, most TCR sequences turned up only very rarely across donors. At a false discovery rate of 0.05, a later analysis linked approximately 18,000 TCR beta sequences to specific HLA alleles. CMV serostatus was the only immune exposure information available for the cohort. The classifier was reported to diagnose cytomegalovirus status with high specificity and sensitivity in both the original and validation cohorts. A later analysis found that TCR association rates varied across HLA loci, with DRB1 alleles showing the most associated TCRs and HLA-C alleles the fewest. A later genetic analysis reported fewer N-insertions in productive TCRs among donors in an Asian-associated ancestry cluster than the roughly 700-donor mean. A further reported finding was that TCR beta sequences accurately predicted the HLA-A and HLA-B alleles for most subjects in the first cohort. In the study, some 160 TCR beta chains were listed as associated with cytomegalovirus. A later analysis reported that several top co-occurrence clusters appeared linked to parvovirus B19, influenza, CMV and Epstein-Barr virus. A later genetic analysis associated a missense DCLRE1C variant with V-gene and J-gene trimming of TCR beta chains, and an independent cohort replicated the association. In an earlier analysis of about 550 of the donors, most TCR beta V segments were observed in productive rearrangements about 87% or about 30% of the time, broadly matching IMGT annotations. A cluster of highly shared sequence variants was judged likely to be a technical artifact of the sequencing pipeline. The authors suggested that the approach could potentially be generalized to other disease states and immunological phenotypes. According to a later analysis, most CMV-associated TCR beta chains appeared to be HLA-restricted, and the HLA associations seemed to be driven largely by CMV exposure. Because counts were too low, about 15 rarely observed V segments, including chromosome 9 orphons, were left out of the earlier analysis of 500 to 750 of the donors. Correlated functional status among segregating V segments might reflect linkage disequilibrium, but an unknown experimental factor could not be ruled out. In a later analysis, HLA-associated TCR beta chains showed more clonal expansion and lower generation probabilities than non-associated chains that were equally common. The cohort was sequenced for TCR beta chains only, and without alpha or paired-chain data the features that could be detected were limited.

Regarding this clone: Its antigen remains undetermined. No base quality information exists; no much larger clone differs at one position.

In total, more than 500 healthy bone marrow donors made up the cohort. All cohort members were sampled while nominally healthy, although unrecorded immune exposures were likely present. The donor tested CMV seropositive, placing the donor among the approximately 290 seropositive members of the cohort. A peripheral blood sample was provided by each donor, and peripheral blood mononuclear cells were used for TCR beta sequencing. The Qiagen DNeasy Blood Extraction Kit was used to extract genomic DNA from the blood cell samples. Library preparation was by the immunoSEQ multiplex PCR assay. For the multiplex PCR, a mixture combining 60 forward primers for TCR Vbeta segments and 13 reverse primers for TCR Jbeta segments was used. A multiplex PCR assay on genomic DNA amplified the CDR3 region of rearranged TCR beta genes. On the Illumina HiSeq System, the amplified TCR beta libraries were sequenced as 87-base-pair reads. Concerning the study's data processing: A later analysis tallied roughly 80 million unique TCR beta chains across the 666 repertoires, and around 10 million of those chains were shared by two or more donors. A nearest-neighbor algorithm error-corrected the raw reads and collapsed the reads into unique sequences, merging closely related sequences to remove PCR and sequencing errors. CDR3 sequences were aligned to IMGT reference sequences to assign V, D and J gene segments. For a sequence to be retained, at least a six-nucleotide match to both a V gene segment and a J gene segment was required. Rearrangements were called productive when the CDR3 lacked stop codons and stayed in frame with V and J; all others were non-productive. CDR3 was defined by IMGT convention, running from the second conserved V-encoded cysteine to the conserved J-encoded phenylalanine. The earlier analysis of 500 to 650 of the donors excluded any sequence lacking an unambiguous match to a single V gene segment. An earlier analysis of 550 to 650 of the donors classified V segments as functional when productive rearrangements were above 56.7% and as segregating when the standard deviation between donors was above 5%. A statistical classification framework was developed to diagnose cytomegalovirus status using the catalog of TCR beta chain sequences. In a later analysis, V and J genes were assigned by comparing TCR nucleotide sequences against IMGT/GENE-DB human TR gene sequences. The TCRdist pipeline was used in a later analysis to assign CDR3 sequences and most-parsimonious VDJ recombination scenarios. In a later analysis, each TCR beta chain was defined by its CDR3 amino acid sequence together with its V-gene family, and reads without a unique V-gene family were excluded. In a later analysis, around 600 highly shared, low-generation-probability nucleotide sequences were removed to address suspected cross-contamination and a sequencing artifact. For each public chain, a later analysis derived a clonal expansion index from normalized ranks of inferred template counts within each repertoire. In a later analysis, generation probabilities were computed using a VDJ recombination model fitted to out-of-frame rearrangements, and the results were checked against IGoR. In a later analysis, hypergeometric tests were used to score TCR-TCR, TCR-HLA and TCR-CMV co-occurrence, with a repertoire-size bias correction applied to TCR pairs. False discovery rates were estimated in a later analysis by permuting HLA or CMV assignments 20 times. In a later analysis, co-occurring TCRs were grouped with DBSCAN, and TCRdist sequence similarity was added when clustering was performed within HLA-allele-positive subsets. Co-occurrence clustering excluded repertoires with fewer than 30,000 or more than 120,000 public chains, plus five with anomalous nucleotide sharing. Entries here come from immuneACCESS through TCRdb and include only in-frame sequences with V and J called. Some clones fail to appear in such tables; in the studies checked, an unresolved V gene covers under half of the shortfall, and the cause of the remainder is unknown. The DNA gave D and trimming, while V, J and clone size come from that table. This sample gives roughly 99,000 clones in total; approximately 80% of them show up just once. The biggest ten clones account for approximately 15% of the sample.

This receptor was identified in a man in his fifties or sixties in good health and CMV-seropositive. The sequenced sample was PBMCs.

CDR3 protein: CASSEGRGPGTYEQYF. The nucleotide sequence is given as TGTGCCAGCAGTGAAGGTAGGGGCCCAGGCACCTACGAGCAGTACTTC. The sequence joins TRBV2 to TRBJ2-7; TRBD1 could be the D gene, as 5 bases match. V is clipped by 1 base and J by 2 bases, and the sequence between their germline boundaries is 15 bases long. From cysteine to phenylalanine, the CDR3 is 16 amino acids long. The sequence is cut down to CDR3 DNA, 48 bases in frame from base 1. CDR1 SNHLY and CDR2 FYNNEI are derived from the germline V gene.